Shown below are 12 T cell receptor beta chains from a single sample sequenced in a study of cytomegalovirus exposure and HLA in healthy donors. The PCR had 60 Vbeta and 13 Jbeta primers. Produced via immunoSEQ multiplex PCR; TCRdb's table is partial and in-frame only. The table lists approximately 88,000 clones, around 74% of them singletons. Input material: PBMCs. The receptors were gathered from a man in his fifties in good health and CMV-seropositive.

V is TRBV7-8 and J is TRBJ1-5, with D tentatively TRBD1 (5 bases). CDR1 and CDR2 from the germline V gene are SGHVS and FQNEAQ. This CDR3 region has 13 residues. Trimming took 5 bases from V and 7 from J, leaving 12 bases between them. CDR3 in amino acids: CASSIGRDQPQHF. CDR3 DNA sequence: TGTGCCAGCAGCATTGGGAGGGACCAGCCCCAGCATTTT.

The chain combines TRBV4-1 with TRBJ1-5; D remains ambiguous. The CDR3 is 14 residues long. CDR1 and CDR2 (germline): MGHRA, YSYEKL. The V end lost 1 base, the J end lost 4 bases, and 8 bases lay between the germline ends. CDR3 bases: TGCGCCAGCAGCCAAGCACCGGGAAATCAGCCCCAGCATTTT. Translation: CASSQAPGNQPQHF.

The rearrangement links TRBV7-2 to TRBJ1-2; 12 bases fit TRBD1. The germline CDR1 and CDR2 sequences are SGHTA and FQGNSA. Trimming removed 2 bases from V and 6 bases from J; junction bases left unmatched: 10. The CDR3 contains 17 residues. For the CDR3, the DNA is TGTGCCAGCAGCTTATCGTCCGGGACAGGGGGCAGGAATGGCTACACCTTC. Translating gives CASSLSSGTGGRNGYTF.

DNA of the CDR3: TGTGCCAGCGCCCTCCGACAGGGACGAAATGAAAAACTGTTTTTT. Protein product: CASALRQGRNEKLFF. This rearrangement joins TRBV7-3 to TRBJ1-4; TRBD1 matches at 7 bases. With V trimmed by 8 bases and J by 5 bases, 11 bases remained unmatched. Germline V CDR1 and CDR2: SGHTA, FQGTGA. The CDR3 runs 15 residues.

The chain is built from TRBV7-2 and TRBJ2-7; 8 bases are shared with TRBD1. J gave up 11 bases and V 2 bases, and 8 bases lay outside the gene matches. The CDR3 length is 13 residues. CDR1 SGHTA and CDR2 FQGNSA come from the germline V gene. In DNA form, the CDR3 reads TGTGCCAGCAGCTTAATGGTCGGACAGGGAGAGTACTTC. It specifies CASSLMVGQGEYF. Using reference TRBV7-2 and TRBJ2-7 for the parts outside the CDR3, the full variable domain is GAGVSQSPSNKVTEKGKDVELRCDPISGHTALYWYRQSLGQGLEFLIYFQGNSAPDKSGLPSDRFSAERTGGSVSTLTIQRTQQEDSAVYLCASSLMVGQGEYFGPGTRLTVT.

The chain combines TRBV5-1 with TRBJ2-3, with a possible D match to TRBD2 (6 bases). Germline lookup yields CDR1 SGHRS and CDR2 YFSETQ. Deletions cut 3 bases from V and 2 bases from J, with 13 bases between. This CDR3 is 15 amino acids long. CDR3 nucleotides: TGCGCCAGCAGCTCGCGGGGTATCAACACAGATACGCAGTATTTT. Translation gives CASSSRGINTDTQYF.

The V call is TRBV7-2, the J call TRBJ2-7; 12 positions match TRBD2. The CDR3 has 15 amino acids. V was clipped by 3 bases and J by 5 bases; unmatched bases: 5. Germline CDR1 and CDR2: SGHTA and FQGNSA. The CDR3 nucleotides read TGTGCCAGCAGCTTCACTAGCGGGGGGACCGACGAGCAGTACTTC. Translating it yields CASSFTSGGTDEQYF.

This chain joins TRBV6-5 and TRBJ2-1; 11 nucleotides line up with TRBD1. The CDR3 is 15 residues long. V was clipped by 5 bases and J by 2 bases; unmatched bases: 2. Per germline, CDR1 MNHEY and CDR2 SVGAGI. CDR3 DNA: TGTGCCAGCAGTGCGGACAGGGGGCCCTACAATGAGCAGTTCTTC. Protein product: CASSADRGPYNEQFF.

The chain joins TRBV2 to TRBJ1-2; possibly TRBD1 for D (6 bases). V lost 0 bases to trimming and J lost 4 bases, with 9 bases between them. CDR3 length: 14 residues. Per the germline V gene, CDR1 is SNHLY and CDR2 is FYNNEI. For the CDR3, the DNA is TGTGCCAGCAGTGAAGCGGACAGTCCCTATGGCTACACCTTC. It is translated as CASSEADSPYGYTF.

This sequence joins TRBV18 and TRBJ2-3; D may be TRBD2 (6 bases). In germline, CDR1 is KGHSH, CDR2 LQKENI. CDR3 length: 16 residues. V was trimmed by 5 bases and J by 2 bases, leaving 17 bases between them. The chain's CDR3 is CASSGAGRGHTDTQYF. The CDR3 DNA sequence: TGTGCCAGCTCAGGGGCGGGGCGAGGACACACAGATACGCAGTATTTT.

J is TRBJ1-4 and V is TRBV27; 9 nucleotides match TRBD1. The CDR3 runs to 15 residues. In germline, CDR1 is MNHEY, CDR2 SMNVEV (reference sequence). Losses at the gene ends were 6 bases for V and 2 bases for J; bases not matched to a gene: 4. The CDR3 DNA reads as TGTGCCAGCAGCCCGGACAGGGGTACTAATGAAAAACTGTTTTTT. Protein product: CASSPDRGTNEKLFF.

The chain couples TRBV18 to TRBJ1-3; D remains unclear. V lost 0 bases, J lost 4 bases, and 10 bases lay in between. The germline V gene encodes CDR1 KGHSH and CDR2 LQKENI. The CDR3 has 15 residues. The CDR3 spells CASSPPVRGGNTIYF. CDR3 DNA sequence: TGTGCCAGCTCACCACCGGTCCGAGGGGGAAACACCATATATTTT.